This T cell receptor (beta chain) was identified during a study of T cells after yellow fever vaccination (dated by TCRdb to between 2018 and 2021). Study-wide context: The SMART-Seq v4 Ultra Low Input RNA kit was used to prepare libraries from fractions with low cell numbers. To track T-cell clones before and after primary and booster YFV17D yellow fever vaccination, bulk TCR alpha and beta repertoires were sequenced longitudinally. Blood was collected at multiple timepoints before and after primary and secondary immunization, and bulk PBMC replicates and cell subsets were isolated. Two healthy male donors, one aged 18 to 29 and one aged 30 to 40 years, made up the cohort. Study-wide conclusions, independent of this receptor: Most clones expanded after primary vaccination were re-detected after the booster (around 96% of CD4 and 80% to 90% of CD8), suggesting broad memory maintenance. The secondary T-cell response was found to be weaker but faster than the primary response, with a peak reached on day 5 rather than on day 15. FACS-sorted repertoires could contain abundant contaminating clonotypes from the bulk population, so computational filtering was required. Because only two donors were included in the study, the extent to which the findings can be generalized is limited. A small share of clonotypes occurred in both CD4 and CD8 compartments, likely arising from convergent recombination.

Sample treatment or condition, as interpreted from the label and publication: live attenuated yellow fever vaccine strain. A standard Ficoll-Paque protocol was used to isolate PBMCs from peripheral blood. Dynabeads CD4 and CD8 positive selection kits were used to isolate CD4 and CD8 T-cell fractions. RNA was extracted with TriZol from bulk PBMCs, CD4 and CD8 fractions, and dextramer-positive and dextramer-negative fractions. TCRdb records Illumina NovaSeq 6000 as the sequencer. TCR cDNA was made using 5'RACE template switching, a step that added a universal primer site and unique molecular identifiers. Priming for cDNA synthesis came from both the TCR alpha and TCR beta constant segments. Two PCR steps were used to amplify libraries, with sample barcodes and sequencing adapters being added in the second step. Sequencing of the libraries was done on either Illumina HiSeq 2500 (2x100 bp) or NovaSeq (2x150 bp). The original pipeline was this. Demultiplexing of reads and collapsing into UMI consensus sequences were performed with MIGEC, and V(D)J alignment was carried out with MiXCR. Vaccine-responding clonotypes were defined with edgeR using replicate PBMC samples, requiring FDR below 0.01 and a log2 fold change above 5 up to day 15. Each bulk clonotype received a CD4 or CD8 identity based on whether the sequenced CD4 or CD8 repertoire contained that clonotype at higher abundance. TCRdb reran the public reads through fastp at Q25 and MiXCR, keeping productive beta chains. Rows with a matching CDR3 protein are joined into one entry that keeps the most common DNA and genes. Clone size and V and J calls follow TCRdb, not the original study. The table for this sample lists 150,000 to 200,000 distinct CDR3 sequences; around 10% of them were counted only once. 36% of the sample comes from the top ten.

Note on this clonotype: Its binding antigen is unknown. No base quality information exists; no much larger clone differs at one position.

Material: CD8+ T cells sorted from PBMCs, obtained 15 days after the yellow fever booster vaccination. This clonotype was obtained from a man between 18 and 29 years old who received the YFV17D yellow fever vaccine.

The CDR3: CASSQGRNTGELFF. The bases are TGTGCCAGCAGCCAAGGCAGGAACACCGGGGAGCTGTTTTTT. The chain couples TRBV3-1 to TRBJ2-2; the D gene is not confidently resolved. The CDR3 numbers 14 residues from cysteine through phenylalanine. CDR3 DNA is the only sequence kept; it has 42 bases, read in frame from the first base. CDR1 and CDR2 are read off the germline V gene (reference sequence) as LGHDT and YNNKEL. V loses 1 base of germline sequence and J loses 1 base, and the interval between the two ends is 4 bases.